What follows are 9 T cell receptor beta chains derived from one specimen sequenced in a study of cytomegalovirus exposure and HLA in healthy donors. It was with 60 Vbeta and 13 Jbeta primers that the PCR ran. Here immunoSEQ multiplex PCR was the method, and the copy in TCRdb shows in-frame clones only, minus some. The data show about 130,000 clones, with 15% to 20% seen just once and 2.9% held by the top ten. Sequences were obtained from PBMCs. Every receptor here comes from a female donor in good health and CMV-seropositive.

The rearrangement links TRBV4-1 to TRBJ2-1; 12 bases match TRBD2. The V and J ends lost 4 bases and 0 bases, in that order; junction bases with no gene match: 4. Per the germline V gene, CDR1 is MGHRA and CDR2 is YSYEKL. This CDR3 contains 17 residues. The CDR3 region is CASSLRLAGASYNEQFF. The CDR3 coding sequence is TGCGCCAGCAGCCTGAGACTAGCGGGGGCCTCCTACAATGAGCAGTTCTTC.

The chain links TRBV30 to TRBJ2-7; 7 nucleotides agree with TRBD1. Germline-derived CDR1 and CDR2 are GTSNPN and SVGIG (reference sequence). The CDR3 contains 18 residues. The V gene end was trimmed by 0 bases and the J gene end by 5 bases; junction bases not matched to a gene: 19. The CDR3 sequence is CAWSVYSRFDRVVHEQYF. The CDR3 coding sequence is TGTGCCTGGAGTGTATATTCGCGTTTTGACAGGGTCGTCCACGAGCAGTACTTC.

In this sample, this clone turned up a few times. CDR3 amino acids: CASSTDSYEQYF. In DNA form, the CDR3 reads TGCGCCAGCAGCACGGACAGCTACGAGCAGTACTTC. V is TRBV5-1 and J is TRBJ2-7, with D tentatively TRBD1 (6 bases). CDR3 length equals 12 residues. Trimming stripped 4 bases from V and 3 bases from J, with 8 bases between. From germline, CDR1 is SGHRS and CDR2 YFSETQ.

This chain uses TRBV10-2 with TRBJ2-5, with 11 bases identical to TRBD2. Germline loops: CDR1 WSHSY, CDR2 SAAADI. V dropped 2 bases and J dropped 5; count of bases not matched to a gene: 4. CDR3 length: 15 amino acids. The CDR3 here is CASSEASGGKETQYF. Here the CDR3 DNA reads TGCGCCAGCAGTGAGGCTAGCGGGGGGAAGGAGACCCAGTACTTC.

This clone was counted between two and nine times. V and J are TRBV4-3 and TRBJ1-5; TRBD1 aligns across 7 bases. The CDR3 length is 15 residues. With 0 bases clipped from V and 9 bases from J, the junction kept 8 bases outside the gene matches. In germline, CDR1 is LGHNA, CDR2 YSLEER. The CDR3 sequence: CASSQDVKGGTPQHF. CDR3 nucleotide sequence: TGCGCCAGCAGCCAAGATGTTAAAGGGGGCACGCCCCAGCATTTT.

The chain employs TRBV30 and TRBJ2-7; 13 bases line up with TRBD2. CDR3 length equals 15 residues. The V gene's germline CDR1 is GTSNPN and CDR2 SVGIG (reference sequence). Unmatched junction bases numbered 7, after V lost 5 bases and J lost 3 bases. CDR3 residues: CAWSGLAGVFYEQYF. The CDR3 coding sequence is TGTGCCTGGTCAGGACTAGCGGGAGTTTTCTACGAGCAGTACTTC.

There are a few counts of this clone. The rearrangement joins TRBV5-1 to TRBJ2-7; possible D gene TRBD2, 5 bases. The V end was cut by 5 bases, the J end by 7 bases, with 22 bases between. The CDR3 sequence is 15 residues long. Looked up from germline, CDR1 is SGHRS and CDR2 is YFSETQ. CDR3 loop: CASRESGLRTGEQYF. DNA for the CDR3: TGCGCCAGCAGAGAATCGGGGTTAAGGACGGGGGAGCAGTACTTC.

The chain is built from TRBV12-2 and TRBJ2-1; TRBD2, as called in the table, went unchecked against the DNA. TRBV12-2 is assigned pseudogene status. This CDR3 is built from 17 residues. CDR3: CASRPLAGGPTPNEQFF. In DNA form, the CDR3 reads TGTGCAAGTCGCCCCCTAGCGGGAGGGCCGACTCCGAATGAGCAGTTCTTC.

This clone turned up a few times. The chain employs TRBV2 and TRBJ1-1; 9 positions agree with TRBD1. Germline CDR1 reads SNHLY; CDR2 reads FYNNEI. V was clipped by 5 bases and J by 4 bases; unmatched bases: 5. The CDR3 sequence is 14 residues long. CDR3 protein: CASSYEQGATEAFF. CDR3 in DNA: TGTGCCAGCAGTTATGAACAGGGGGCCACTGAAGCTTTCTTT.